This T cell receptor (beta chain) was observed in a study of human T cells and chemical hapten exposure. Whole-study context: A patient group, mainly female, showed alopecia areata, totalis or universalis.

TCRdb itself ran the RACE reads through MiXCR, one entry per CDR3 protein. This table holds 95,000 or so distinct CDR3 sequences, 8% to 11% found once. Time point here: patch test 1, 2 weeks after DPC sensitization. Treatment described: therapeutic diphenylcyclopropenone sensitization with weekly scalp DPC. General study results and limits: As patch test score rose, PT1 expanded TCR counts tended to rise as well. Sensitizing to DPC left TCRs with a frequency above 1 in 1000 unaltered.

As concerns this clonotype: The antigen remains undetermined.

The V and J ends lost 2 bases and 15 bases respectively, with 20 bases between them. The CDR3 has 14 residues. The germline V gene has CDR1 MNHNY and CDR2 SVGAGI (reference sequence). The sequence was collected from a man in his forties with alopecia areata. Some clones in this sample may be carry-over from other donors' samples. The V call is TRBV6-6, the J call TRBJ2-4, with D unclear. Specimen: whole blood, collected in connection with sensitization to the hapten diphenylcyclopropenone (DPC). The CDR3 DNA is TGTGCCAGCAGTTACACCGACCTTGGTTTAGTAGGGTACTTC. Residues: CASSYTDLGLVGYF.